These 4 T cell receptor beta chains were all obtained from the same sample, sequenced in a study of cytomegalovirus exposure and HLA in healthy donors. Primers for the PCR totalled 60 Vbeta and 13 Jbeta. The table came from immunoSEQ multiplex PCR; TCRdb's copy has only in-frame clones and leaves some out. This table holds 90,000 to 120,000 clones, 60% to 80% found once. Material: PBMCs. The receptors here all came from a man aged 50-59 years in good health and CMV-seropositive.

The chain is built from TRBV7-3 and TRBJ2-1; possible D gene TRBD1, 6 bases. CDR3 length equals 14 residues. V was pared by 5 bases and J by 4 bases, with 12 bases between. Germline CDR1 and CDR2: SGHTA and FQGTGA. The CDR3 spells CASSQKTGYNEQFF. CDR3 coding DNA: TGTGCCAGCAGCCAAAAGACAGGTTACAATGAGCAGTTCTTC.

There are a few counts of this clone. This rearrangement joins TRBV6-5 to TRBJ2-7, with D unclear. Trimming pared 8 bases from V and 4 bases from J, leaving 9 bases between. Germline loops: CDR1 MNHEY, CDR2 SVGAGI. This CDR3 comprises 11 residues. The CDR3 coding sequence is TGTGCCAGCCGACATCTTTACGAGCAGTACTTC. Residues: CASRHLYEQYF.

The chain recombines TRBV5-1 with TRBJ1-2; possible D gene TRBD1, 6 bases. CDR3 length: 14 amino acids. CDR1 and CDR2 from the germline V gene are SGHRS and YFSETQ. The V end was cut by 0 bases, the J end by 7 bases, with 13 bases between. The CDR3 DNA reads TGCGCCAGCAGCTTGGGGACAGCGCTCGGTGGCTACACCTTC. Its protein is CASSLGTALGGYTF. Complete variable domain (other parts from reference TRBV5-1 and TRBJ1-2): KAGVTQTPRYLIKTRGQQVTLSCSPISGHRSVSWYQQTPGQGLQFLFEYFSETQRNKGNFPGRFSGRQFSNSRSEMNVSTLELGDSALYLCASSLGTALGGYTFGSGTRLTVV.

This chain links TRBV10-2 with TRBJ2-7, with 9 bases aligning to TRBD1. The germline V gene has CDR1 WSHSY and CDR2 SAAADI. The CDR3 loop spans 14 amino acids. J gave up 3 bases and V 5 bases, and 5 bases lay outside the gene matches. CDR3 protein: CASSRQGVNYEQYF. In DNA, the CDR3 is TGCGCCAGCAGTCGACAGGGGGTAAACTACGAGCAGTACTTC.